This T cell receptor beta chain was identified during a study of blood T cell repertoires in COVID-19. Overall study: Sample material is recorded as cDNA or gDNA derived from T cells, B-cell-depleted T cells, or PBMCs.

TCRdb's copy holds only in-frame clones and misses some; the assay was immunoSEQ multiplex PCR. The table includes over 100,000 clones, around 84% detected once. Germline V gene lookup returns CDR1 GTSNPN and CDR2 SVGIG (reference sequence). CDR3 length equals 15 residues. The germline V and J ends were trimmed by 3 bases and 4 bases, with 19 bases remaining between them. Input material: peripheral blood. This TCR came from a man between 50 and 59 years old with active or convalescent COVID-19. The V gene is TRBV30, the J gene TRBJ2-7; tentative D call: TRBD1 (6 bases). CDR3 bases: TGTGCCTGGAGCTTTCCGGTTACAGGGTGGTACGAGCAGTACTTC. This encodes CAWSFPVTGWYEQYF.